This T cell receptor (beta chain) is drawn from a study of T cell changes during pregnancy in multiple sclerosis. The V gene lost 3 bases and the J gene lost 4 bases, with 13 bases spanning the gap. Germline-derived CDR1 and CDR2 are ENHRY and SYGVKD. This CDR3 region has 14 residues. The protocol was immunoSEQ multiplex PCR, while the TCRdb copy is restricted to in-frame clones and leaves out a portion. The data hold over 90,000 clones, with around 93% observed a single time. This rearrangement joins TRBV10-3 to TRBJ2-7; a possible D gene is TRBD1 (5 bases). The sequence was collected from a female donor with multiple sclerosis, enrolled in a pregnancy study. The specimen was peripheral blood, collected after pregnancy. CDR3 coding DNA: TGTGCCATCAGTGACAGGGTTGGATTGTACGAGCAGTACTTC. Its protein product is CAISDRVGLYEQYF.